The 22 T cell receptor beta chains reported below all come from one sample, sequenced in a study of beta chain features in type 1 diabetes. The whole isolated RNA underwent reverse transcription, so sequencing captured expressed TCRB transcripts. Profiling relied on immunoSEQ multiplex PCR, and the TCRdb table lists in-frame clones only, not all of them. The data contain under 950,000 clones, roughly 16% of them singletons. Material: naive CD4+ T cells from blood. All receptors derive from a woman under 30 in good health.

The gene calls are TRBV11-2 and TRBJ2-3; D possibly corresponds to TRBD1 (8 bases). The germline CDR1 and CDR2 sequences are SGHAT and FQNNGV. V lost 8 bases and J 8 bases, leaving 35 bases between the germline ends. The CDR3 runs 19 residues. The CDR3, as DNA: TGTGCCAGCGAGGAAGGACAGGGAGGGCCCCTTCCTCTACAGGGTACGCAGTATTTT. Translated: CASEEGQGGPLPLQGTQYF.

This clone was observed a handful of times. The J gene is TRBJ1-5, the V gene TRBV7-2, with D tentatively TRBD1 (6 bases). Germline lookup yields CDR1 SGHTA and CDR2 FQGNSA. Trimming removed 1 base from V and 9 bases from J, with 7 bases in between. This CDR3 region has 12 residues. Here the CDR3 reads CASSLEGGPQHF. The CDR3 region has the DNA TGTGCCAGCAGCTTAGAGGGGGGGCCCCAGCATTTT. The full variable domain, its missing parts supplied by reference TRBV7-2 and TRBJ1-5, is GAGVSQSPSNKVTEKGKDVELRCDPISGHTALYWYRQSLGQGLEFLIYFQGNSAPDKSGLPSDRFSAERTGGSVSTLTIQRTQQEDSAVYLCASSLEGGPQHFGDGTRLSIL.

This clone has a handful of counts. The chain links TRBV2 to TRBJ2-7; tentative D call: TRBD1 (6 bases). The CDR3 runs 12 residues. The germline gives CDR1 SNHLY, CDR2 FYNNEI. Trimming removed 4 bases at V and 6 bases at J, with 10 bases between. CDR3 protein: CASSGQAGEQYF. DNA for the CDR3: TGTGCCAGCAGTGGACAGGCGGGCGAGCAGTACTTC.

This clone was counted a few times. V is TRBV7-2 and J is TRBJ2-2; a weak D match, TRBD2 (5 bases). Germline-derived CDR1 and CDR2 are SGHTA and FQGNSA. V was pared by 3 bases and J by 5 bases, with 13 bases between. This CDR3 has 15 amino acids. The DNA of the CDR3 is TGTGCCAGCAGCTTGAGGAGTTCGGGGACCGGGGAGCTGTTTTTT. It encodes CASSLRSSGTGELFF.

This chain connects TRBV19 to TRBJ1-1, with 7 positions matching TRBD1. Germline CDR1 LNHDA, CDR2 SQIVND (reference sequence). V was clipped by 5 bases and J by 1 base; unmatched bases: 7. The CDR3 is 15 amino acids. CDR3 sequence reads: CASSGLQGPNTEAFF. The CDR3 DNA reads TGTGCCAGTAGTGGATTACAGGGGCCGAACACTGAAGCTTTCTTT. The entire variable domain, with the rest obtained from reference TRBV19 and TRBJ1-1, is as follows: DGGITQSPKYLFRKEGQNVTLSCEQNLNHDAMYWYRQDPGQGLRLIYYSQIVNDFQKGDIAEGYSVSREKKESFPLTVTSAQKNPTAFYLCASSGLQGPNTEAFFGQGTRLTVV.

The chain uses TRBV5-1 and TRBJ1-3, with D hard to call. Germline values: CDR1 SGHRS, CDR2 YFSETQ. The CDR3 totals 17 residues. The V end was cut by 0 bases, the J end by 0 bases, with 13 bases between. CDR3 DNA sequence: TGCGCCAGCAGCTTGGTTCAGTTAGAGCTCTCTGGAAACACCATATATTTT. Protein product: CASSLVQLELSGNTIYF. The full variable domain, rest sourced from reference TRBV5-1 and TRBJ1-3, is KAGVTQTPRYLIKTRGQQVTLSCSPISGHRSVSWYQQTPGQGLQFLFEYFSETQRNKGNFPGRFSGRQFSNSRSEMNVSTLELGDSALYLCASSLVQLELSGNTIYFGEGSWLTVV.

The chain's CDR3 is CASSVAGVDYGYTF. DNA for the CDR3: TGTGCCAGCAGCGTAGCAGGGGTAGACTATGGCTACACCTTC. V usage is TRBV9 and J usage is TRBJ1-2; tentative D call: TRBD1 (6 bases). This CDR3 is 14 amino acids long. V was pared by 0 bases and J by 3 bases, with 9 bases between. Germline CDR1 SGDLS, CDR2 YYNGEE.

CDR3: CASQRGAEETQYF. DNA of the CDR3: TGTGCCAGCCAACGGGGGGCGGAAGAGACCCAGTACTTC. The rearrangement joins TRBV25-1 to TRBJ2-5, with D possibly TRBD2 on 7 matching bases. Trimming left V 8 bases short and J 3 bases short, with 13 bases between. CDR1 and CDR2 (germline): MGHDK, SYGVNS. The CDR3 sequence is 13 residues long.

V gene TRBV27 combines with J gene TRBJ2-7, with 8 bases fitting TRBD1. This CDR3 has 14 residues. Germline-derived CDR1 and CDR2 are MNHEY and SMNVEV (reference sequence). Written as DNA, the CDR3 is TGTGCTGTCAAAGGGACAGGCTTTCGGGACGAGCAGTACTTC. It codes for CAVKGTGFRDEQYF.

This clone has only a few counts. This chain joins TRBV6-5 and TRBJ2-1; D not resolved. The CDR3 has 14 amino acids. With 2 bases removed from V and 0 bases from J, the gap between germline ends came to 5 bases. Germline values: CDR1 MNHEY, CDR2 SVGAGI. In DNA, the CDR3 is TGTGCCAGCAGTTACCATGGCTCCTACAATGAGCAGTTCTTC. Its translation: CASSYHGSYNEQFF.

A few counts support this clone. The chain has TRBV19 and TRBJ1-1, with 9 positions matching TRBD1. This CDR3 has 17 amino acids. V was pared by 1 base and J by 1 base, with 7 bases of the junction left unmatched. Germline CDR1 and CDR2: LNHDA and SQIVND (reference sequence). CDR3 nucleotide sequence: TGTGCCAGTAGTATAGGGCCGGGACAGGGACCGAACACTGAAGCTTTCTTT. The encoded protein is CASSIGPGQGPNTEAFF.

This clone was found a few times. The chain employs TRBV7-2 and TRBJ2-7, with TRBD2 matching over 12 bases. The V segment lost 4 bases and the J segment 3 bases; nucleotides outside the gene matches: 16. Germline V CDR1 and CDR2: SGHTA, FQGNSA. There are 19 residues in the CDR3. DNA of the CDR3: TGTGCCAGCAGCTCCCCCGGACTAGCGGGATGGACTACCGACTACGAGCAGTACTTC. This translates into CASSSPGLAGWTTDYEQYF.

This clone has just a few counts. This chain joins TRBV5-4 and TRBJ2-5, with D perhaps matching TRBD1 (5 bases). Germline CDR1 is SGHNT and CDR2 is YYREEE (reference sequence). The CDR3 sequence is 17 residues long. The V end lost 0 bases, the J end lost 2 bases, and 17 bases lay between the germline ends. In nucleotides, the CDR3 is TGTGCCAGCAGCTTGGGACAGCGCCAGGTTTTTCAAGAGACCCAGTACTTC. Its protein product is CASSLGQRQVFQETQYF. Complete variable domain (other parts from reference TRBV5-4 and TRBJ2-5): ETGVTQSPTHLIKTRGQQVTLRCSSQSGHNTVSWYQQALGQGPQFIFQYYREEENGRGNFPPRFSGLQFPNYSSELNVNALELDDSALYLCASSLGQRQVFQETQYFGPGTRLLVL.

This clone has more than one count but fewer than ten. The V gene is TRBV27, the J gene TRBJ2-3; TRBD2 is a possible D gene (5 bases). V lost 7 bases and J lost 0, with 11 bases in between. The CDR3 extends over 14 amino acids. Germline loops: CDR1 MNHEY, CDR2 SMNVEV (reference sequence). Here the CDR3 reads CASKAVASTDTQYF. DNA for the CDR3: TGTGCCAGCAAAGCGGTGGCTAGCACAGATACGCAGTATTTT.

This chain connects TRBV7-9 to TRBJ2-2; 8 bases agree with TRBD1. The junction had 4 bases not matched to a gene; V was cut back by 5 bases and J by 5 bases. CDR3 size: 14 residues. CDR1 is SEHNR and CDR2 is FQNEAQ in the germline V gene (reference sequence). As DNA, the CDR3 is TGTGCCAGCAGCGGGACAGGAGGTACCGGGGAGCTGTTTTTT. It specifies CASSGTGGTGELFF.

Concerning this clone: Just one base apart from a much larger clone, this may be a read error. The chain recombines TRBV6-5 with TRBJ2-7; D gene ambiguous. The CDR3 runs to 10 residues. Between the trimmed V and J ends, which lost 5 bases and 5 bases, there was a span of 4 bases. Germline V gene lookup returns CDR1 MNHEY and CDR2 SVGAGI. The chain's CDR3 is CASSAHEQYF. The CDR3 bases are TGTGCCAGCAGTGCTCACGAGCAGTACTTC.

The chain combines TRBV9 with TRBJ2-1; TRBD2 matches at 10 bases. CDR1 is SGDLS and CDR2 is YYNGEE in the germline V gene. Trimming removed 1 base from V and 7 bases from J; junction bases left unmatched: 8. The length of the CDR3 is 16 residues. CDR3 nucleotides: TGTGCCAGCAGCGTACTTTCCGGGACTAGCGTAAATGAGCAGTTCTTC. This codes for CASSVLSGTSVNEQFF.

This clone was counted a few times. This chain connects TRBV6-6 to TRBJ2-1, with D perhaps being TRBD1 or TRBD2 (5 bases each). The germline V and J ends were trimmed by 6 bases and 8 bases, with 23 bases remaining between them. Germline V gene lookup returns CDR1 MNHNY and CDR2 SVGAGI (reference sequence). This CDR3 contains 16 residues. The CDR3 nucleotides read TGTGCCAGCAGCCCGGGAACGGGGCCCTTGAGAGATGAGCAGTTCTTC. Protein sequence: CASSPGTGPLRDEQFF.

This clone was seen only a few times. V is TRBV9 and J is TRBJ2-5; 14 bases align to TRBD2. The V gene end was trimmed by 5 bases and the J gene end by 1 base; junction bases not matched to a gene: 7. The CDR3 loop spans 17 amino acids. Germline-derived CDR1 and CDR2 are SGDLS and YYNGEE. The CDR3 coding sequence is TGTGCCAGCAGTAAGACCGGGACTAGCGGGAGCCAAGAGACCCAGTACTTC. Translating gives CASSKTGTSGSQETQYF.

J is TRBJ1-5 and V is TRBV7-8; D is undetermined. Germline CDR1 is SGHVS and CDR2 is FQNEAQ. The CDR3 consists of 13 residues. Trimming pared 3 bases from V and 1 base from J, leaving 4 bases between. Written as DNA, the CDR3 is TGTGCCAGCAGCTTTGGGAGCAATCAGCCCCAGCATTTT. It codes for CASSFGSNQPQHF. The complete variable domain, with remaining parts taken from reference TRBV7-8 and TRBJ1-5, reads GAGVSQSPRYKVAKRGQDVALRCDPISGHVSLFWYQQALGQGPEFLTYFQNEAQLDKSGLPSDRFFAERPEGSVSTLKIQRTQQEDSAVYLCASSFGSNQPQHFGDGTRLSIL.

The V and J genes are TRBV9 and TRBJ2-7; a weak D match, TRBD2 (5 bases). Trimming shortened V by 1 base and J by 3 bases, and 11 bases separated the two germline ends. This CDR3 has 14 amino acids. In germline, CDR1 is SGDLS, CDR2 YYNGEE. The chain's CDR3 is CASSVTAEGYEQYF. In DNA form, the CDR3 reads TGTGCCAGCAGCGTAACAGCCGAGGGCTACGAGCAGTACTTC.

The rearrangement links TRBV9 to TRBJ2-7, with D perhaps TRBD1 or TRBD2 (5 bases each). Germline V gene lookup returns CDR1 SGDLS and CDR2 YYNGEE. With 1 base removed from V and 5 bases from J, the gap between germline ends came to 7 bases. The CDR3 is 12 amino acids. CDR3 in DNA: TGTGCCAGCAGCGTAAGAGGGGACGAGCAGTACTTC. Encoded protein: CASSVRGDEQYF. Variable domain in full (rest from reference TRBV9 and TRBJ2-7): DSGVTQTPKHLITATGQRVTLRCSPRSGDLSVYWYQQSLDQGLQFLIQYYNGEERAKGNILERFSAQQFPDLHSELNLSSLELGDSALYFCASSVRGDEQYFGPGTRLTVT.